This entry concerns a single T cell receptor (beta chain). The specificity of this receptor is unknown. Base quality data are lacking; no much larger clone is found one base away. The sample is drawn from a study of Ad26.COV2.S vaccination and SARS-CoV-2 variants (dated by TCRdb to the early 2020s). For the study in its entirety: TCRbeta repertoire sequencing served as the tool for gauging how specific and how broad the SARS-CoV-2-reactive T cell receptors were following Ad26.COV2.S vaccination. A total of 32 samples were included in the TCR-sequenced set, comprising around 19 Ad26.COV2.S vaccine recipients, 5 placebo recipients and 8 SARS-CoV-2 convalescent individuals.

The paper's findings and limits, for the study overall: Non-spike TCR breadth was comparable between vaccine and placebo recipients, consistent with the vaccine containing only spike. After vaccination, substantial breadth of spike-specific CD8+ and CD4+ T cell responses was reported. Ad26.COV2.S recipients had higher spike-specific TCR breadth than placebo recipients (P = 0.0014). The authors noted that total T cell responses may have been underestimated by the TCR breadth and depth analyses.

The time point label, read with the paper, signifies: individuals recovered from natural SARS-CoV-2 infection. TCRbeta CDR3 regions were sequenced with the immunoSEQ Assay. After extraction, genomic DNA underwent amplification by bias-controlled multiplex PCR, followed by high-throughput sequencing. Concerning the study's data processing: To quantify the absolute abundance of every unique TCRbeta CDR3 region, sequences were collapsed and filtered. T cell fraction was estimated by normalization of TCRbeta template counts to usable DNA, with usable DNA being measured through amplification of reference genes present in all nucleated cells. Repertoire TCRs were annotated as SARS-CoV-2-specific by exact matching of V gene, CDR3 amino acid sequence and J gene to a known reactive TCR set. The reference SARS-CoV-2 TCR set came from MIRA and was filtered for enrichment in COVID-19-positive ImmuneCODE repertoires, removing public or cross-reactive TCRs. Drawing on the MIRA antigens, annotated TCRs were analysed further at the level of specific ORF or position within ORF. Breadth was defined as the number of annotated unique rearrangements divided by the total number of unique productive rearrangements, and depth was defined as the summed frequency of the annotated unique rearrangements. Two-sided Wilcoxon rank-sum tests were used to compare TCR breadth between groups. TCRdb retrieved this table from immuneACCESS and kept in-frame rearrangements only. Not all clones are present; in checked studies, unresolved V genes account for under half, and no reason is known for the remainder. Clone size and the V and J calls come from that table; the DNA yielded D and trimming. This sample holds 43,000 or so clones; about 83% were observed only once. The ten largest clones add up to roughly half of the sample.

V lost 3 bases and J lost 5 bases, and the count of bases not matched to a germline gene is 6. From its cysteine to its phenylalanine, the CDR3 spans 17 amino acids. Only the CDR3 portion is preserved as DNA: 51 bases, with reading frame beginning at the first base. According to the germline V gene, CDR1 reads MGHRA and CDR2 reads YSYEKL. The chain couples TRBV4-1 to TRBJ2-2; TRBD2 lines up with 13 middle nucleotides. The sequencing used peripheral blood, collected after recovery from COVID-19. The TCR originated in a human donor who had recovered from COVID-19. The DNA is TGCGCCAGCAGCCACACCTTGACTAGCGGGGGGACCGGGGAGCTGTTTTTT. This translates into CASSHTLTSGGTGELFF.